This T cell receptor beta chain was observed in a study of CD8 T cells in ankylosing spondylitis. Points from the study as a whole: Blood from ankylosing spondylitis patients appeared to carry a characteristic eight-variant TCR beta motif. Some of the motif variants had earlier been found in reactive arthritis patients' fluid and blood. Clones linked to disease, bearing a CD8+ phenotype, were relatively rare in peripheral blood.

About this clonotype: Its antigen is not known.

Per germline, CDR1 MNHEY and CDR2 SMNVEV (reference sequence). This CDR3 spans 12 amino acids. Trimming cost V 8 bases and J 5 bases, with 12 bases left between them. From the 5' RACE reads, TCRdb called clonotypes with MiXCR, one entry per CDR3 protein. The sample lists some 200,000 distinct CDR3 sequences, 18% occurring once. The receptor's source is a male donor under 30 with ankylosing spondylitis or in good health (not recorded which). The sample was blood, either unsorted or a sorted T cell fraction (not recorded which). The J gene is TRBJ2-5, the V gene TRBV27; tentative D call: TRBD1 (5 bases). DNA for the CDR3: TGTGCCAGCGGGTCCAAGGGGGAGACCCAGTACTTC. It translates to CASGSKGETQYF.